Below are 10 T cell receptor beta chains sequenced from a single sample in a study of early T cells in non-severe SARS-CoV-2 infection. From the 5' RACE reads, TCRdb called clonotypes with MiXCR, one entry per CDR3 protein. The repertoire holds some 46,000 distinct CDR3 sequences, over 5% seen once, with around 11% in the top ten. Sequencing input: whole blood. The source of these receptors is an adult who was a healthcare worker with PCR-confirmed SARS-CoV-2 infection or an uninfected control (not recorded which).

Many counts were recorded for this clonotype. CDR3 bases: TGCAGCGTTGAAGGTGCGGGGATAGTTGGCGAGCAGTACTTC. Translated: CSVEGAGIVGEQYF. This chain links TRBV29-1 with TRBJ2-7; a possible D gene is TRBD2 (6 bases). This CDR3 region has 14 residues. CDR1 is SQVTM and CDR2 is ANQGSEA in the germline V gene. V was shortened by 1 base and J by 6 bases, with 16 bases between the two germline ends.

V is TRBV5-4 and J is TRBJ2-3; the match to TRBD1 covers 8 bases. The germline gives CDR1 SGHNT, CDR2 YYREEE (reference sequence). Trimming removed 4 bases from V and 4 bases from J; junction bases left unmatched: 5. This CDR3 contains 14 residues. The DNA of the CDR3 is TGTGCCAGCAGCACAAAACAGGGGGCAGATACGCAGTATTTT. Its protein product is CASSTKQGADTQYF. The full variable domain, in which reference TRBV5-4 and TRBJ2-3 provide the parts outside the CDR3, is ETGVTQSPTHLIKTRGQQVTLRCSSQSGHNTVSWYQQALGQGPQFIFQYYREEENGRGNFPPRFSGLQFPNYSSELNVNALELDDSALYLCASSTKQGADTQYFGPGTRLTVL.

There are many counts of this clonotype. The gene calls are TRBV5-1 and TRBJ2-1; the D is unclear. The CDR3 runs to 13 residues. V lost 4 bases and J 3 bases, leaving 8 bases between the germline ends. Per the germline V gene, CDR1 is SGHRS and CDR2 is YFSETQ. For the CDR3, the DNA is TGCGCCAGCAGCCAGACTGGCTACAATGAGCAGTTCTTC. Translation gives CASSQTGYNEQFF. The full variable domain, rest sourced from reference TRBV5-1 and TRBJ2-1, is KAGVTQTPRYLIKTRGQQVTLSCSPISGHRSVSWYQQTPGQGLQFLFEYFSETQRNKGNFPGRFSGRQFSNSRSEMNVSTLELGDSALYLCASSQTGYNEQFFGPGTRLTVL.

This clonotype was seen repeatedly, ten times or more. The chain recombines TRBV7-6 with TRBJ2-1; D is perhaps TRBD2 (5 bases). Germline loops: CDR1 SGHVS, CDR2 FNYEAQ. Trimming took off 6 bases at V and 5 bases at J, with 14 bases between the two ends. The CDR3 is 14 amino acids. The CDR3 loop reads CASSPGGNHNEQFF. The DNA for the CDR3 is TGTGCCAGCAGTCCAGGAGGAAATCACAATGAGCAGTTCTTC.

This clonotype has a count of ten or more. This chain connects TRBV20-1 to TRBJ2-7; the D gene is possibly TRBD2 (7 bases). Germline V gene data show CDR1 as DFQATT and CDR2 as SNEGSKA (reference sequence). Trimming removed 3 bases from V and 3 bases from J, with 12 bases in between. CDR3 length equals 13 residues. CDR3 amino acids: CSASAGADYEQYF. The CDR3 DNA follows: TGCAGTGCTAGCGCGGGGGCCGACTACGAGCAGTACTTC.

Ten or more counts support this clonotype. The chain carries TRBV6-5 and TRBJ1-5; the D gene is possibly TRBD1 (6 bases). The V gene's germline CDR1 is MNHEY and CDR2 SVGAGI. The CDR3 runs 14 residues. Trimming stripped 6 bases from V and 0 bases from J, with 9 bases between. CDR3 amino acids: CASRPRGSNQPQHF. CDR3 bases: TGTGCCAGCAGACCCAGGGGTAGCAATCAGCCCCAGCATTTT.

This clonotype showed up many times. The rearrangement uses TRBV6-5 and TRBJ2-7; 9 bases match TRBD1. CDR1 MNHEY and CDR2 SVGAGI come from the germline V gene. The V segment lost 6 bases and the J segment 2 bases; nucleotides outside the gene matches: 8. CDR3 length equals 15 residues. The CDR3 reads CASSKPGQGPYEQYF. CDR3 nucleotide sequence: TGTGCCAGCAGCAAACCGGGACAGGGTCCCTACGAGCAGTACTTC.

This clonotype showed up just a few times. The chain couples TRBV4-3 to TRBJ1-5; TRBD1 matches 7 bases. Germline loops: CDR1 LGHNA, CDR2 YSLEER. This CDR3 is built from 15 residues. The V and J ends lost 1 base and 11 bases, in that order; junction bases with no gene match: 11. The CDR3: CASSQATGANQAQHF. The CDR3 nucleotides are TGCGCCAGCAGCCAAGCAACAGGGGCCAACCAGGCCCAGCATTTT.

This clonotype was counted at least ten times. V usage is TRBV5-1 and J usage is TRBJ2-7; 9 bases line up with TRBD1. Unmatched junction bases numbered 7, after V lost 5 bases and J lost 4 bases. Germline CDR1 is SGHRS and CDR2 is YFSETQ. The CDR3 sequence is 14 residues long. CDR3 bases: TGCGCCAGCAGTCCCGGGACAGGGAATTACGAGCAGTACTTC. This codes for CASSPGTGNYEQYF.

At least ten counts were recorded for this clonotype. The chain employs TRBV6-5 and TRBJ2-3; 8 nucleotides line up with TRBD2. V dropped 6 bases and J dropped 3; count of bases not matched to a gene: 8. CDR3 length: 15 amino acids. Germline CDR1 reads MNHEY; CDR2 reads SVGAGI. CDR3 nucleotides: TGTGCCAGCAGCCCTTCCGGGGGGGCGACAGATACGCAGTATTTT. As protein: CASSPSGGATDTQYF.